Each of the 27 T cell receptor beta chains below was sequenced from the same sample in a study of T cells in narcolepsy. Method: immunoSEQ multiplex PCR; TCRdb's copy keeps in-frame clones and lacks some. Of 30,000 to 35,000 clones in the sample, 87% were seen once. The sample was CD45RA- memory CD4+ T cells from PBMCs. These receptors originate from a human donor with narcolepsy.

DNA for the CDR3: TGTGCCAGCAGCGTACAGGGGGATCAGCCCCAGCATTTT. This encodes CASSVQGDQPQHF. The V call is TRBV6-5, the J call TRBJ1-5, with TRBD1 matching over 8 bases. This CDR3 comprises 13 residues. J was trimmed by 5 bases and V by 6 bases; bases with no gene match: 3. Germline CDR1 reads MNHEY; CDR2 reads SVGAGI.

V and J are TRBV30 and TRBJ1-2; 11 bases are shared with TRBD1. V lost 0 bases to trimming and J lost 5 bases; unmatched junction nucleotides: 2. Germline V gives CDR1 GTSNPN, CDR2 SVGIG (reference sequence). The CDR3 spans 14 residues. The CDR3 is CAWSVGQGGYGYTF. The CDR3 DNA reads TGTGCCTGGAGTGTGGGACAGGGGGGTTATGGCTACACCTTC.

This rearrangement joins TRBV28 to TRBJ2-2, with D possibly TRBD1 on 5 matching bases. Germline V gene data show CDR1 as MDHEN and CDR2 as SYDVKM. The CDR3 spans 13 residues. Trimming left V 10 bases short and J 2 bases short, with 11 bases between. The CDR3 is CAIADSNTGELFF. CDR3 nucleotides: TGTGCCATCGCCGACAGTAACACCGGGGAGCTGTTTTTT.

This sequence joins TRBV6-6 and TRBJ1-6; D is uncertain. With 0 bases removed from V and 8 bases from J, the gap between germline ends came to 11 bases. CDR1 MNHNY and CDR2 SVGAGI come from the germline V gene (reference sequence). This CDR3 comprises 15 residues. This CDR3 is CASSYSIHGDSPLHF. CDR3 DNA sequence: TGTGCCAGCAGTTACTCCATCCATGGAGATTCACCCCTCCACTTT.

With respect to this clone: In the same sample, other DNA sequences code for this CDR3. The chain is built from TRBV7-2 and TRBJ1-5, with TRBD1 matching 8 bases. The CDR3 is made up of 13 amino acids. The V and J ends lost 4 bases and 6 bases, in that order; junction bases with no gene match: 2. Germline CDR1 and CDR2: SGHTA and FQGNSA. Written as DNA, the CDR3 is TGTGCCAGCAGCTCACAGGGGGGTCAGCCCCAGCATTTT. Translating gives CASSSQGGQPQHF.

This chain connects TRBV6-1 to TRBJ2-3; TRBD2 is a possible D gene (5 bases). The CDR3 is made up of 16 amino acids. CDR1 is MNHNS, CDR2 SASEGT, per germline. Trimming took off 4 bases at V and 1 base at J, with 15 bases between the two ends. The CDR3, as DNA: TGTGCCAGCAGTGGCTCCTTCGGGAAGCGCACAGATACGCAGTATTTT. Residues: CASSGSFGKRTDTQYF.

V gene TRBV4-3 combines with J gene TRBJ2-7, with D possibly being TRBD1 or TRBD2 (5 bases each). Germline V gene lookup returns CDR1 LGHNA and CDR2 YSLEER. V shed 0 bases and J shed 5 bases, with 14 bases lying between them. The CDR3 has 15 residues. The CDR3 spells CASSQDPQGRNEQYF. CDR3 DNA: TGCGCCAGCAGCCAAGATCCTCAGGGACGGAACGAGCAGTACTTC.

The chain combines TRBV5-4 with TRBJ2-4; 11 positions agree with TRBD2. The junction had 3 bases not matched to a gene; V was cut back by 1 base and J by 3 bases. The CDR3 loop spans 16 amino acids. The germline V gene has CDR1 SGHNT and CDR2 YYREEE (reference sequence). This CDR3 is CASSLPSGGRKNIQYF. CDR3 nucleotide sequence: TGTGCCAGCAGCTTGCCTAGCGGGGGGCGCAAAAACATTCAGTACTTC.

This clone was found once. Other nucleotide sequences from this sample produce the same CDR3. CDR3 region: CASSLAVTGELFF. The DNA of the CDR3 is TGTGCCAGCAGCTTGGCTGTCACCGGGGAGCTGTTTTTT. This sequence joins TRBV5-6 and TRBJ2-2, with D hard to call. The V and J ends lost 0 bases and 4 bases respectively, with 4 bases between them. Germline V gives CDR1 SGHDT, CDR2 YYEEEE. The length of the CDR3 is 13 residues.

This clone is a singleton in its sample. V usage is TRBV12-5 and J usage is TRBJ1-5; D gene ambiguous. V lost 3 bases, J lost 1 base, and 4 bases lay in between. The CDR3 runs 13 residues. CDR1 is LGHNT and CDR2 is FRNRAP in the germline V gene. The CDR3 bases are TGTGCTAGTGGTTTCGGCAGCAATCAGCCCCAGCATTTT. Translated, it gives CASGFGSNQPQHF.

The genes are TRBV7-2 and TRBJ1-5, with D hard to call. The CDR3 is 13 residues long. CDR1 and CDR2 (germline): SGHTA, FQGNSA. Trimming pared 0 bases from V and 7 bases from J, leaving 7 bases between. Here the CDR3 reads CASSLAEGQPQHF. The DNA for the CDR3 is TGTGCCAGCAGCTTAGCCGAGGGACAGCCCCAGCATTTT.

V and J are TRBV10-3 and TRBJ1-1; D perhaps matches TRBD1 (5 bases). CDR3 length: 14 residues. Trimming stripped 2 bases from V and 3 bases from J, with 10 bases between. The germline gives CDR1 ENHRY, CDR2 SYGVKD. The CDR3 DNA is TGTGCCATCAGTGAGGGGGCCCTCTACACTGAAGCTTTCTTT. As protein: CAISEGALYTEAFF.

The J gene is TRBJ2-7, the V gene TRBV19; a possible D gene is TRBD1 (6 bases). Trimming stripped 11 bases from V and 3 bases from J, with 14 bases between. Germline assignment: CDR1 LNHDA and CDR2 SQIVND (reference sequence). The length of the CDR3 is 12 residues. CDR3 bases: TGTGCCCCCTGGACAGTTCACTACGAGCAGTACTTC. Protein: CAPWTVHYEQYF. The complete variable domain, with remaining parts taken from reference TRBV19 and TRBJ2-7, reads DGGITQSPKYLFRKEGQNVTLSCEQNLNHDAMYWYRQDPGQGLRLIYYSQIVNDFQKGDIAEGYSVSREKKESFPLTVTSAQKNPTAFYLCAPWTVHYEQYFGPGTRLTVT.

CDR3 bases: TGCGCCAGCAGCCAATGGACTGCCCCACGGGAGACCCAGTACTTC. Protein product: CASSQWTAPRETQYF. The chain uses TRBV4-3 and TRBJ2-5, with D perhaps matching TRBD2 (5 bases). The CDR3 totals 15 residues. Per germline, CDR1 LGHNA and CDR2 YSLEER. Trimming removed 2 bases at V and 5 bases at J, with 15 bases between.

This sequence joins TRBV7-8 and TRBJ2-2, with D possibly TRBD2 on 6 matching bases. The CDR3 length is 18 residues. Germline V gene lookup returns CDR1 SGHVS and CDR2 FQNEAQ. Trimming pared 3 bases from V and 1 base from J, leaving 18 bases between. The chain's CDR3 is CASSFRERVGGNTGELFF. The CDR3 nucleotides are TGTGCCAGCAGCTTCCGCGAACGGGTGGGAGGGAACACCGGGGAGCTGTTTTTT.

The genes are TRBV9 and TRBJ1-6, with D unclear. V shed 3 bases and J shed 4 bases, with 2 bases lying between them. CDR3 size: 12 residues. The germline V gene has CDR1 SGDLS and CDR2 YYNGEE. The CDR3 sequence: CASSEYNSPLHF. The CDR3 coding sequence is TGTGCCAGCAGCGAGTATAATTCACCCCTCCACTTT.

The CDR3 nucleotides are TGCGCCAGCAGCATTGGGGGCAGGGTAGGTCTTTTCACAACTAATGAAAAACTGTTTTTT. Residues: CASSIGGRVGLFTTNEKLFF. The chain has TRBV5-1 and TRBJ1-4; tentatively, D is TRBD1 (6 bases). The V and J ends lost 4 bases and 0 bases respectively, with 25 bases between them. The length of the CDR3 is 20 residues. CDR1 is SGHRS, CDR2 YFSETQ, per germline.

This chain joins TRBV2 and TRBJ1-1; TRBD1 is a possible D gene (6 bases). This CDR3 region has 13 residues. Trimming took off 0 bases at V and 11 bases at J, with 13 bases between the two ends. Per the germline V gene, CDR1 is SNHLY and CDR2 is FYNNEI. The CDR3 DNA reads TGTGCCAGCAGTGAAGCAGGTACAGGGATTGCTTTCTTT. This sequence encodes CASSEAGTGIAFF.

The genes are TRBV5-1 and TRBJ1-1; D call uncertain. The V and J ends lost 7 bases and 0 bases respectively, with 10 bases between them. Germline assignment: CDR1 SGHRS and CDR2 YFSETQ. This CDR3 spans 13 amino acids. The CDR3 loop reads CASATGMNTEAFF. The CDR3 region has the DNA TGCGCCAGCGCGACGGGGATGAACACTGAAGCTTTCTTT.

This chain links TRBV5-6 with TRBJ2-1; 9 bases are a match to TRBD1. The CDR3 sequence is 15 residues long. After removal of 0 bases from V and 7 bases from J, the junction contained 5 bases not matched to a gene. The germline V gene encodes CDR1 SGHDT and CDR2 YYEEEE. CDR3 nucleotide sequence: TGTGCCAGCAGCTTGGTGGGGACAGGGAGGAATGAGCAGTTCTTC. This sequence encodes CASSLVGTGRNEQFF. The entire variable domain, with the rest obtained from reference TRBV5-6 and TRBJ2-1, is as follows: DAGVTQSPTHLIKTRGQQVTLRCSPKSGHDTVSWYQQALGQGPQFIFQYYEEEERQRGNFPDRFSGHQFPNYSSELNVNALLLGDSALYLCASSLVGTGRNEQFFGPGTRLTVL.

The chain links TRBV5-6 to TRBJ2-2; 10 bases line up with TRBD1. Per germline, CDR1 SGHDT and CDR2 YYEEEE. V was clipped by 4 bases and J by 6 bases; unmatched bases: 6. CDR3 length equals 15 residues. CDR3 bases: TGTGCCAGCAGCCCGGCCGACAGGGGGCCCGGGGAGCTGTTTTTT. It encodes CASSPADRGPGELFF.

The chain has TRBV4-2 and TRBJ2-3; 8 positions match TRBD1. In germline, CDR1 is LGHNA, CDR2 YNFKEQ. J was trimmed by 3 bases and V by 4 bases; bases with no gene match: 12. This CDR3 region has 17 residues. CDR3: CASSRMDRVGRTDTQYF. Written as DNA, the CDR3 is TGTGCCAGCAGCCGGATGGACAGGGTTGGTAGGACAGATACGCAGTATTTT.

For the CDR3, the DNA is TGTGCCAGCAGGGGGACGAACACTGAAGCTTTCTTT. Protein sequence: CASRGTNTEAFF. The rearrangement joins TRBV6-1 to TRBJ1-1, with D perhaps matching TRBD1 (5 bases). Germline loops: CDR1 MNHNS, CDR2 SASEGT. The CDR3 length is 12 residues. Trimming took off 6 bases at V and 1 base at J, with 6 bases between the two ends.

The chain combines TRBV5-6 with TRBJ2-5, with 7 bases fitting TRBD1. Germline-derived CDR1 and CDR2 are SGHDT and YYEEEE. The CDR3 has 16 amino acids. V gave up 0 bases and J gave up 2 bases; unmatched junction bases: 7. In DNA, the CDR3 is TGTGCCAGCAGCTTGGACCTGACAGGGTGGCAAGAGACCCAGTACTTC. This sequence encodes CASSLDLTGWQETQYF.

V is TRBV5-6 and J is TRBJ1-5, with unresolved D. CDR3 length equals 16 residues. The V gene's germline CDR1 is SGHDT and CDR2 YYEEEE. V lost 0 bases and J 1 base, leaving 11 bases between the germline ends. For the CDR3, the DNA is TGTGCCAGCAGCTTGGCCGGGTGGCGGAGCAATCAGCCCCAGCATTTT. Translation gives CASSLAGWRSNQPQHF.

The V call is TRBV28, the J call TRBJ1-1; D is unclear. CDR1 is MDHEN, CDR2 SYDVKM, per germline. This CDR3 is 15 amino acids long. V was pared by 0 bases and J by 3 bases, with 11 bases between. The CDR3 sequence: CASSLWPRLHTEAFF. The CDR3, as DNA: TGTGCCAGCAGTTTATGGCCCAGATTACACACTGAAGCTTTCTTT.

Turning to this clone: Other DNA sequences in the sample encode the same CDR3. The chain uses TRBV7-9 and TRBJ1-6; 7 nucleotides line up with TRBD1. CDR1 and CDR2 (germline): SEHNR, FQNEAQ (reference sequence). This CDR3 is 15 amino acids long. The V and J ends lost 2 bases and 9 bases, in that order; junction bases with no gene match: 7. CDR3 amino acids: CASSLQGVGGSPLHF. The CDR3 region has the DNA TGTGCCAGCAGCTTACAGGGGGTAGGGGGTTCACCCCTCCACTTT.